Detailed here is one T cell receptor beta chain. Only in-frame clones appear in the TCRdb table, and some are missing; sequencing was by immunoSEQ multiplex PCR. The profile shows approximately 85,000 clones, roughly 88% of them singletons. This specimen belongs to a study of blood T cell repertoires in COVID-19. Germline V CDR1 and CDR2: WNHNN, SYGVQD (reference sequence). Between the trimmed V and J ends, which lost 2 bases and 6 bases, there was a span of 11 bases. CDR3 length equals 13 residues. This clonotype originated in a man aged 45-65 years with active or convalescent COVID-19. This sequence joins TRBV10-1 and TRBJ2-7; weak D call: TRBD2 (5 bases). The sequencing input was peripheral blood. DNA for the CDR3: TGCGCCAGCAGTGAGAGGACTGACTCCGAGCAGTACTTC. Translated: CASSERTDSEQYF.